This T cell receptor (beta chain) was profiled in a study of blood T cell repertoires in COVID-19. In the authors' workflow: Amplifying reference gene primers gave estimates of nucleated cell counts. The data were produced by immunoSEQ multiplex PCR, yet TCRdb's version contains in-frame clones alone and is incomplete. V and J calls plus clone size are reproduced from that table; the DNA served to infer D and trimming. In the table there are under 350,000 clones, approximately 89% of which are singletons. Residents of 20 to 25 US areas, aged roughly 18 to 95 years, made up the participants. Membership in each cohort depended on participant-reported clinical history. Cohort 3 recovered donors had two negative PCRs, clearance, or symptom resolution. Germline lookup yields CDR1 SGHRS and CDR2 YFSETQ. The CDR3 is 17 residues long. V lost 0 bases, J lost 5 bases, and 17 bases lay in between.

The sequencing input was PBMCs or T cells enriched from blood (not recorded which). The V gene is TRBV5-1, the J gene TRBJ2-2; a possible D gene is TRBD1 (5 bases). The clonotype was recovered from a woman between 18 and 29 years old who had recovered from COVID-19. CDR3 in amino acids: CASSLEQAPSFTGELFF. CDR3 nucleotide sequence: TGCGCCAGCAGCTTGGAACAGGCCCCGAGCTTTACCGGGGAGCTGTTTTTT.